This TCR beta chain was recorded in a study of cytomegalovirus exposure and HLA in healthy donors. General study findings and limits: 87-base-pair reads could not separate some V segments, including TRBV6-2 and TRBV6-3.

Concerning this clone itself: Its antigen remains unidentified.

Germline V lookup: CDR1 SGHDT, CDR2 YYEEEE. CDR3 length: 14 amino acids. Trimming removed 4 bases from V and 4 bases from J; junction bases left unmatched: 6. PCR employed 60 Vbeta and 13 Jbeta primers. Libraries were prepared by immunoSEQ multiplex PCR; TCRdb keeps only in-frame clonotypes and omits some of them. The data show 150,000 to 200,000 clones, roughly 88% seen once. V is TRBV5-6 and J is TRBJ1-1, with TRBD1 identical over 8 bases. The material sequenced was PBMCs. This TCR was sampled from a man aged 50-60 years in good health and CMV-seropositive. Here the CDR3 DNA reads TGTGCCAGCAGCCCGACAGGGGTGGGCACTGAAGCTTTCTTT. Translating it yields CASSPTGVGTEAFF.